The rows below give T cell receptor beta chains drawn from one sample of a study of neurological immune-mediated disorders. From the 5' RACE reads, TCRdb called clonotypes with MiXCR, one entry per CDR3 protein. The sample holds 55,000 to 70,000 distinct CDR3 sequences, approximately 10% seen once. Sample: PBMCs. These receptors were taken from a man aged 55 to 70 in good health. CDR3s include the opening cysteine and the closing phenylalanine or tryptophan. A D gene is named only where the DNA matches it firmly. Clone size is shown for a subset of rows, as once, few, many or a class of expanded clone.

j_call d_call clone_size v_call cdr3_nt cdr3_aa
TRBJ2-7 TRBD1 many TRBV2 TGTGCCAGCAGTGGGACAGGCAACGAGCAGTACTTC CASSGTGNEQYF
TRBJ1-4 - many TRBV14 TGTGCCAGCAGCCAACCCGGGTCTCTACGGGAAAAACTGTTTTTT CASSQPGSLREKLFF
TRBJ2-1 - many TRBV2 TGTGCCAGCAGTGACCGGACTGGTTTGGGGAATGAGCAGTTCTTC CASSDRTGLGNEQFF
TRBJ1-1 - many TRBV12-5 TGTGCTAGTGACAGTGGGGCCGCGGGGACTGAAGCTTTCTTT CASDSGAAGTEAFF
TRBJ2-3 TRBD2 many TRBV12-3/TRBV12-4 TGTGCCAGCAGTTCTAGCGGGGTGGGAGCAGATACGCAGTATTTT CASSSSGVGADTQYF
TRBJ2-7 - many TRBV5-1 TGCGCCAGCAGCTTGGTGGCAGGGAGTACCGAGCAGTACTTC CASSLVAGSTEQYF
TRBJ2-5 - - TRBV19 TGTGCCAGTAGCCTCAGTTCCCAGGGCCCGAGAGAGACCCAGTACTTC CASSLSSQGPRETQYF
TRBJ1-1 - many TRBV5-1 TGCGCCAGCAGCTTTGGAGGGGTACTGAACACTGAAGCTTTCTTT CASSFGGVLNTEAFF
TRBJ2-7 TRBD1 - TRBV5-1 TGCGCCAGCAGCACGGGACAGGCCGACGAGCAGTACTTC CASSTGQADEQYF
TRBJ2-7 TRBD1 many TRBV11-2 TGTGCCAGCAGCTTAGGGACAGGGGCCTACGAGCAGTACTTC CASSLGTGAYEQYF